What follows are 5 T cell receptor beta chains derived from one specimen sequenced in a study of cytomegalovirus exposure and HLA in healthy donors. Researchers ran the PCR with 60 Vbeta and 13 Jbeta primers. Produced via immunoSEQ multiplex PCR; TCRdb's table is partial and in-frame only. The table records more than 110,000 clones, roughly 82% of them present only once. Specimen: PBMCs. Receptors were obtained from a man between 25 and 39 years old in good health and CMV-seronegative.

The V gene is TRBV9, the J gene TRBJ2-3; TRBD2 matches 8 bases. V shed 1 base and J 4 bases; nucleotides not matched to a gene: 2. This CDR3 comprises 14 residues. From germline, CDR1 is SGDLS and CDR2 YYNGEE. The CDR3 DNA sequence: TGTGCCAGCAGCGTACCGACTAGCGCAGATACGCAGTATTTT. Its translation is CASSVPTSADTQYF.

This clone was seen once. The chain recombines TRBV5-1 with TRBJ1-1, with D unclear. The germline V and J ends were trimmed by 2 bases and 0 bases, with 8 bases remaining between them. This CDR3 has 14 residues. Per germline, CDR1 SGHRS and CDR2 YFSETQ. The CDR3 here is CASSLQTMNTEAFF. The DNA of the CDR3 is TGCGCCAGCAGCTTACAGACTATGAACACTGAAGCTTTCTTT.

V and J are TRBV5-1 and TRBJ2-5; D unclear. The length of the CDR3 is 14 residues. With 4 bases removed from V and 0 bases from J, the gap between germline ends came to 10 bases. The germline V gene encodes CDR1 SGHRS and CDR2 YFSETQ. For the CDR3, the DNA is TGCGCCAGCAGCGCCGAGGTGTACCAAGAGACCCAGTACTTC. It encodes CASSAEVYQETQYF.

The V and J genes are TRBV6-6 and TRBJ1-5; D is undetermined. Trimming left V 2 bases short and J 4 bases short, with 3 bases between. The CDR3 extends over 12 amino acids. In germline, CDR1 is MNHNY, CDR2 SVGAGI (reference sequence). The CDR3 DNA reads as TGTGCCAGCAGTTACGCGAATCAGCCCCAGCATTTT. The encoded protein is CASSYANQPQHF.

In this sample, this clone turned up once. The chain employs TRBV6-5 and TRBJ1-4; a possible D gene is TRBD1 (5 bases). The ends were cut back, 8 bases at V and 10 bases at J, with 20 bases in the middle. The germline gives CDR1 MNHEY, CDR2 SVGAGI. This CDR3 comprises 14 residues. CDR3 in amino acids: CASGHGAGDGKLFF. In DNA, the CDR3 is TGTGCCAGCGGACATGGCGCGGGGGATGGAAAACTGTTTTTT.